The rows below give T cell receptor beta chains drawn from one sample of a study of shared clonotypes between healthy human individuals. TCRdb keeps only in-frame clones here, not all; method: immunoSEQ multiplex PCR. This table holds hundreds of thousands of clones, around 74% found once. Input material: memory CD4+ T cells sorted from blood. These receptors came from a woman younger than 45 in good health. Both conserved end residues are part of each CDR3. Each record gives: D gene, V gene, J gene, clone size, CDR3 protein, CDR3 DNA. The D gene is left open where the match is weak. Part of the rows lack a size; the others show once, few, many or a class for expanded clones.

TRBD1	TRBV7-9	TRBJ1-2	-	CASSSPGQGSGGYTF	TGTGCCAGCAGCTCACCGGGACAGGGCTCGGGTGGCTACACCTTC
-	TRBV5-1	TRBJ2-6	few	CASSQGPISGANVLTF	TGCGCCAGCTCTCAGGGCCCCATCTCTGGGGCCAACGTCCTGACTTTC
TRBD2	TRBV7-8	TRBJ2-3	many	CASSPSGRGRVQYF	TGTGCCAGCAGCCCTAGCGGGAGGGGCAGAGTGCAGTATTTT
-	TRBV18	TRBJ2-3	-	CASSLAWSPVDTQYF	TGTGCCAGCTCCCTGGCCTGGAGCCCCGTAGATACGCAGTATTTT
-	TRBV28	TRBJ1-4	-	CASSPYRDQGEKLFF	TGTGCCAGCAGTCCGTACAGGGATCAGGGTGAAAAACTGTTTTTT
-	TRBV23-1	TRBJ2-1	few	CASTRTGYNEQFF	TGCGCCAGCACAAGGACTGGATACAATGAGCAGTTCTTC
-	TRBV6-4	TRBJ2-2	once	CASKRTDANTGELFF	TGTGCCAGCAAAAGGACCGACGCGAACACCGGGGAGCTGTTTTTT
TRBD2	TRBV27	TRBJ2-7	-	CASGTSGASYEQYF	TGTGCCAGCGGGACTAGCGGGGCGTCCTACGAGCAGTACTTC
-	TRBV2	TRBJ2-1	-	CASRLDGVYYNEQFF	TGTGCCAGCAGGTTGGATGGGGTTTACTACAATGAGCAGTTCTTC
-	TRBV14	TRBJ2-7	once	CASSQELYYEQYF	TGTGCCAGCAGCCAAGAGCTCTACTACGAGCAGTACTTC
TRBD2	TRBV29-1	TRBJ2-3	-	CSVGAGGNTDTQYF	TGCAGCGTGGGAGCGGGGGGAAACACAGATACGCAGTATTTT
-	TRBV19	TRBJ2-4	-	CASSPLLAKNIQYF	TGTGCCAGTAGTCCACTACTAGCCAAAAACATTCAGTACTTC
TRBD2	TRBV6-6	TRBJ2-7	-	CASSYGGGRAYEQYF	TGTGCCAGCAGTTACGGCGGCGGGAGGGCCTACGAGCAGTACTTC
-	TRBV7-9	TRBJ1-4	-	CASSVSMWDATNEKLFF	TGTGCCAGCAGCGTCTCGATGTGGGACGCAACTAATGAAAAACTGTTTTTT
-	TRBV5-1	TRBJ1-5	-	CASSLDGDSNQPQHF	TGCGCCAGCAGCTTGGACGGGGATAGCAATCAGCCCCAGCATTTT
-	TRBV6-5	TRBJ2-1	few	CASSYRPLADEQFF	TGTGCCAGCAGTTACCGCCCACTAGCCGATGAGCAGTTCTTC
-	TRBV7-9	TRBJ2-5	-	CASSRRAALETQYF	TGTGCCAGCAGCAGGAGGGCCGCTCTAGAGACCCAGTACTTC
TRBD1	TRBV5-1	TRBJ1-3	-	CASSLLGQDSGNTIYF	TGCGCCAGCAGCCTCCTAGGACAGGACTCTGGAAACACCATATATTTT
-	TRBV6-5	TRBJ2-3	-	CASSYSGQFTDTQYF	TGTGCCAGCAGTTACTCGGGCCAGTTCACAGATACGCAGTATTTT
-	TRBV18	TRBJ2-2	-	CASSPLRGNTGELFF	TGTGCCAGCTCACCACTTAGGGGGAACACCGGGGAGCTGTTTTTT
-	TRBV28	TRBJ2-1	-	CASSFLGPSSYNEQFF	TGTGCCAGCAGTTTCCTGGGGCCTAGCTCCTACAATGAGCAGTTCTTC
TRBD2	TRBV5-4	TRBJ2-7	-	CASSMDSGSSYEQYF	TGTGCCAGCAGCATGGATAGCGGGAGCTCCTACGAGCAGTACTTC
-	TRBV6-5	TRBJ2-5	-	CASSYGGASRETQYF	TGTGCCAGCAGTTACGGCGGAGCCTCGCGAGAGACCCAGTACTTC
TRBD1	TRBV7-2	TRBJ1-2	few	CASSYTGTVGGYTF	TGTGCCAGCAGTTACACCGGGACAGTAGGAGGCTACACCTTC
TRBD2	TRBV6-5	TRBJ2-3	-	CASSISGSRDTQYF	TGTGCCAGCAGCATTAGCGGGAGTCGGGATACGCAGTATTTT
-	TRBV7-8	TRBJ1-5	-	CASSLAASGGPQHF	TGTGCCAGCAGCTTAGCAGCCTCCGGTGGACCCCAGCATTTT
-	TRBV18	TRBJ2-7	-	CASSPPPKGEQYF	TGTGCCAGCTCACCACCGCCTAAGGGTGAGCAGTACTTC
-	TRBV5-1	TRBJ2-1	-	CASSLGDTSKFF	TGCGCCAGCAGCTTGGGGGACACCTCGAAGTTCTTC
TRBD1	TRBV4-1	TRBJ2-3	once	CASSQATGGLLQDTQYF	TGCGCCAGCAGCCAGGCGACAGGGGGCTTGTTGCAAGATACGCAGTATTTT
TRBD2	TRBV5-1	TRBJ2-7	-	CASSFVGGSEIEQYF	TGCGCCAGCAGCTTTGTCGGGGGGTCCGAGATCGAGCAGTACTTC
-	TRBV5-4	TRBJ2-2	-	CASSLSLGTGELFF	TGTGCCAGCAGCTTGAGCTTGGGCACCGGGGAGCTGTTTTTT